This T cell receptor (beta chain) was sequenced during a study of OX40 agonist ivuxolimab in advanced cancers. About the research overall: While on treatment, patients had intravenous ivuxolimab at 0.01 to 10 mg/kg every 2 weeks. Study-wide results and caveats: Low levels of normalized T-cell clonal expansion also appeared in some nonresponders.

Concerning this clone: What it binds is unknown.

Any history of autoimmune disease or systemic immunosuppression disqualified patients. This table comes from immunoSEQ multiplex PCR, and its TCRdb copy is limited to in-frame clones, with some not included. The sample shows approximately 31,000 clones, roughly 90% of them seen only once. Germline CDR1 and CDR2: SGHTA and FQGNSA. This CDR3 has 16 residues. V lost 1 base, J lost 0 bases, and 10 bases lay in between. The receptor comes from an adult with an advanced solid tumor such as melanoma, head and neck, liver or kidney cancer. The chain recombines TRBV7-2 with TRBJ1-3; unclear D gene. The specimen comprised CD4+ or CD8+ T cells sorted from blood, sampled in a trial of the OX40 agonist ivuxolimab. CDR3 residues: CASSLDHTLSGNTIYF. CDR3 DNA sequence: TGTGCCAGCAGCTTAGACCACACCCTCTCTGGAAACACCATATATTTT.